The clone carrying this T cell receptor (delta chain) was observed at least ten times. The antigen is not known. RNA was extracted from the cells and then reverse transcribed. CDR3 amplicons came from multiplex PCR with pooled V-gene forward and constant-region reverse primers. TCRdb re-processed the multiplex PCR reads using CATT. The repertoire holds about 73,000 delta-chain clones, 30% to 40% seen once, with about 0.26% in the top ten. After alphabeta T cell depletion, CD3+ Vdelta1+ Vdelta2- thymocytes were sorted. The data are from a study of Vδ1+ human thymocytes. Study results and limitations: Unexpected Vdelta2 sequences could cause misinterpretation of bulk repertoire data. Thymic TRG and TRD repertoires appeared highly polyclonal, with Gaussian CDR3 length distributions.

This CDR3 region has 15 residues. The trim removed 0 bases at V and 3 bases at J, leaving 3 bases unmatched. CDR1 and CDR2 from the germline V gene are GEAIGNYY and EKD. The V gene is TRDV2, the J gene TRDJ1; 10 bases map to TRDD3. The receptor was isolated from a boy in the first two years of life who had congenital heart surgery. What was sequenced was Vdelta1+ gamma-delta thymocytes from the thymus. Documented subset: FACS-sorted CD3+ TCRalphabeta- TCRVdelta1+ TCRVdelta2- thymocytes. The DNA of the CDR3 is TGTGCCTGTGACACCGGGGGGATACGTCCCGATAAACTCATCTTT. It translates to CACDTGGIRPDKLIF.